The T cell receptor (beta chain) described here comes from a study of regulatory T cells in long-lasting Graves disease. The ends were cut back, 1 base at V and 10 bases at J, with 16 bases in the middle. The CDR3 is made up of 13 amino acids. CDR1 is GTSNPN, CDR2 SVGIG, per germline (reference sequence). This clonotype was seen repeatedly, ten times or more. Described time point: newly diagnosed GD, antithyroid drugs for less than 3 months. The TCR library used RNA extracted from PBMCs. Graves' disease diagnosis followed American Thyroid Association guidelines. The peripheral blood volume drawn was about 10 milliliters, and it was collected into EDTA tubes. Relying on iRepertoire HTBI primers and Arm-PCR of CDR3 regions, the team built TCR beta libraries. Each CDR3 protein is one row after TCRdb ran MiXCR on the multiplex PCR reads. The repertoire consists of over 500,000 distinct CDR3 sequences, with roughly 16% occurring once and the leading ten covering about 11%.

The same sample was also used in a study of T cells in Graves' hyperthyroidism and ophthalmopathy.

The sequence was collected from a young man with Graves disease. The V call is TRBV30, the J call TRBJ1-1, with D tentatively TRBD1 (6 bases). This specimen consisted of peripheral blood mononuclear cells (PBMCs), obtained at new diagnosis, from a patient treated with antithyroid drugs. For the CDR3, the DNA is TGTGCCTGGAGTGGAACAGGGATCTCGAGAGCTTTCTTT. Residues: CAWSGTGISRAFF.